A single TCR beta chain is shown here with its context. The sample originates from a study of blood T cells in healthy people across ages. Isolating PBMCs gave at least 6.5 million of these cells per sample. It was with a sample-barcoded 5' primer and a J-beta primer mix that a second PCR of about 6 to 12 cycles was run. The study obtained at least 3 million CDR3-containing paired-end reads from every sample. MiXCR was run by TCRdb on the 5' RACE reads, yielding one entry per CDR3 protein. Of some 1,800,000 distinct CDR3 sequences listed, roughly two fifths are singletons. This CDR3 spans 15 amino acids. V lost 2 bases, J lost 0 bases, and 9 bases lay in between. Germline values: CDR1 SGHTA, CDR2 FQGNSA.

The genes are TRBV7-2 and TRBJ2-3; D is unresolved. The sequence derives from a human donor in good health. The sample was blood. CDR3 in DNA: TGTGCCAGCAGCTTAAATCCCTATAGCACAGATACGCAGTATTTT. Encoded protein: CASSLNPYSTDTQYF.